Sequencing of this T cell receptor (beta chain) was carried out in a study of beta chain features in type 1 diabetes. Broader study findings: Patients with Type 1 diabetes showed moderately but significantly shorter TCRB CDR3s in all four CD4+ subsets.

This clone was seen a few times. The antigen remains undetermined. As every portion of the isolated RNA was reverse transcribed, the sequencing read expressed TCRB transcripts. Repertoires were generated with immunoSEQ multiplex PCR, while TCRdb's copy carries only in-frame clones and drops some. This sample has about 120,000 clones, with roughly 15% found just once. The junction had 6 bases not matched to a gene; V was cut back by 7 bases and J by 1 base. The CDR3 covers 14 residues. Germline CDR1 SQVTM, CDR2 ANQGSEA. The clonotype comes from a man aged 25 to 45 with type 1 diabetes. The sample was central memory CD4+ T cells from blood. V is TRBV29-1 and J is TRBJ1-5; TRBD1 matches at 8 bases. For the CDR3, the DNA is TGCAGCGCCTCCCAGGGGGCGAGCAATCAGCCCCAGCATTTT. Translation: CSASQGASNQPQHF.